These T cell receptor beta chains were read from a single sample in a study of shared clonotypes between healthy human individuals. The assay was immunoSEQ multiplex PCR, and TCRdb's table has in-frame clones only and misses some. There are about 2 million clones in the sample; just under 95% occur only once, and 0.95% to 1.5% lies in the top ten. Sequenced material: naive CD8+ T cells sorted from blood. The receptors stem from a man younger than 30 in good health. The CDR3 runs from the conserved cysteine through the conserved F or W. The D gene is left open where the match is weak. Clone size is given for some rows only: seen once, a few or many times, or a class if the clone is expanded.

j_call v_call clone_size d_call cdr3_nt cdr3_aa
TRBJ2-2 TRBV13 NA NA TGTGCCAGCAGCTTAGCATACACCGGGGAGCTGTTTTTT CASSLAYTGELFF
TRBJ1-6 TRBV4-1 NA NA TGCGCCAGCAGCCTCCAGGCGGGACCCAATAATTCACCCCTCCACTTT CASSLQAGPNNSPLHF
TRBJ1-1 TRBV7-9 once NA TGTGCCAGCAGCTTGGAATTTACTGAAGCTTTCTTT CASSLEFTEAFF
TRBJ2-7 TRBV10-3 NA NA TGTGCCATCAGAAGGACAGACTCCTACGAGCAGTACTTC CAIRRTDSYEQYF
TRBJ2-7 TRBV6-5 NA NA TGTGCCAGCAGTTACTCTCACAGCGAAAACTACGAGCAGTACTTC CASSYSHSENYEQYF
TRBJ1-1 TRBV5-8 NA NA TGTGCCAGCAGTCCCACAGAAATGAACACTGAAGCTTTCTTT CASSPTEMNTEAFF
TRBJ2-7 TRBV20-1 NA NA TGCAGTGCTAGAGCGGGTGAAGAGCAGTACTTC CSARAGEEQYF
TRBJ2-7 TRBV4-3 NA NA TGCGCCAGCAGCCAAGATCACCAGGGAAAGGGCGAGCAGTACTTC CASSQDHQGKGEQYF
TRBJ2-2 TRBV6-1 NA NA TGTGCCAGCAGTGAAATGGGTTTAGTTTATTCCGGGGAGCTGTTTTTT CASSEMGLVYSGELFF
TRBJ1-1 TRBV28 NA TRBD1 TGTGCCAGCAGTTACCCCCCCGGGACAGGTGGCACTGAAGCTTTCTTT CASSYPPGTGGTEAFF
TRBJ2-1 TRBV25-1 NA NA TGTGCCAGCAGTGAATGGGAGACCTACAATGAGCAGTTCTTC CASSEWETYNEQFF
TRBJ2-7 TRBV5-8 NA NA TGTGCCAGCAGCTTTGGTGGGTCCTACGAGCAGTACTTC CASSFGGSYEQYF
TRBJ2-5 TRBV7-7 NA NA TGTGCTAGCAGCTTAGAGTCCCCATGGGAGACCCAGTACTTC CASSLESPWETQYF
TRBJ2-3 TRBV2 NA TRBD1 TGTGCCAGCAGTGCCGGGACAGTAAATACCGAAGATACGCAGTATTTT CASSAGTVNTEDTQYF
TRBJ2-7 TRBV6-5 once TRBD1 TGTGCCAGCAGCTGGGACAGCCTTTCCTACGAGCAGTACTTC CASSWDSLSYEQYF
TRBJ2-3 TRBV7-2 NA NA TGTGCCAGCAGCTTATTGCAGGTGGACCCCACAGATACGCAGTATTTT CASSLLQVDPTDTQYF
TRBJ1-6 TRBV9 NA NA TGTGCCAGCAGCCCTACAGATTCACCCCTCCACTTT CASSPTDSPLHF
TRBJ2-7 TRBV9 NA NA TGTGCCAGCAGCGTATCCGGGGGATACGAGCAGTACTTC CASSVSGGYEQYF
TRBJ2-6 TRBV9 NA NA TGTGCCAGCAGCGGAGCGGTCTCTGGGGCCAACGTCCTGACTTTC CASSGAVSGANVLTF
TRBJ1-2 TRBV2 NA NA TGTGCCAGCAGTGAAGGGGTGAACGGCTACACCTTC CASSEGVNGYTF
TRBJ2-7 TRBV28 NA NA TGTGCCAGCAGTTTAGATTTCGGGGGGCTTTGGGGTGAGCAGTACTTC CASSLDFGGLWGEQYF
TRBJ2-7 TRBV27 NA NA TGTGCCAGCAGTTTAAATCCGAACTACGAGCAGTACTTC CASSLNPNYEQYF
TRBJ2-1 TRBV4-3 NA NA TGCGCCAGCAGCACGGATCCATCCTACAATGAGCAGTTCTTC CASSTDPSYNEQFF
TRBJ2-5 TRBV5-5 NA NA TGTGCCAGCAGCCCAGACGTCCAAGAGACCCAGTACTTC CASSPDVQETQYF
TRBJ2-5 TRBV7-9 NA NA TGTGCCAGCAGCCCACCCTGGGCCGCGGGGGAGACCCAGTACTTC CASSPPWAAGETQYF
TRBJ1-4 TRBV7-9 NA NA TGTGCCAGCAGCTTAGATCGTAACAGCCGCTTTAATGAAAAACTGTTTTTT CASSLDRNSRFNEKLFF
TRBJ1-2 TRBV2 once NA TGTGCCAGCTTCAACATGCCGATTAACTATGGCTACACCTTC CASFNMPINYGYTF
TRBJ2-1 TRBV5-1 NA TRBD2 TGCGCCAGCAGCTTGTCGAGCGGGAGTATGTTAAATGAGCAGTTCTTC CASSLSSGSMLNEQFF
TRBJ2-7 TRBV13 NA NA TGTGCCAGCAGCTTGGGAAGGGGATACGAGCAGTACTTC CASSLGRGYEQYF
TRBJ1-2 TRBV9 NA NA TGTGCCAGCAGCCCACGGACGGCCGCTAACTATGGCTACACCTTC CASSPRTAANYGYTF
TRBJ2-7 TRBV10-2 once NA TGCGCCAGCAATCGGGGAATAGGCTACGAGCAGTACTTC CASNRGIGYEQYF
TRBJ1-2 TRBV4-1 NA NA TGCGCCAGCAGCCAAGATCCGGGGTCGGACTATGGCTACACCTTC CASSQDPGSDYGYTF
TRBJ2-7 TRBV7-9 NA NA TGTGCCAGCGGCGCAGGGGAGACCTACGAGCAGTACTTC CASGAGETYEQYF
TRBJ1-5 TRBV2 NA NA TGTGCCAGCAGTGAATGGGGAGGCGGCAATCAGCCCCAGCATTTT CASSEWGGGNQPQHF
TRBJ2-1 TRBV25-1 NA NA TGTGCCAGCAGTTTCCGGGAGATGGCGATTAATGAGCAGTTCTTC CASSFREMAINEQFF
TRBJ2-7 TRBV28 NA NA TGTGCCAGCAGTCGTGGACTCACAAACCCCGTCTTC CASSRGLTNPVF
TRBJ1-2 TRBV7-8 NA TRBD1 TGTGCCAGCAGCCCTAGAGGACAGGGGGCAAGAAATGGCTACACCTTC CASSPRGQGARNGYTF
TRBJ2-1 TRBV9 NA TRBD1 TGTGCCAGTGGACAGGGGGGACATGAGCAGTTCTTC CASGQGGHEQFF
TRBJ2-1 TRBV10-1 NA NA TGCGCCAGCAGTGTAACTAGTTTCCTGGACCATTCCTCCTACAATGAGCAGTTCTTC CASSVTSFLDHSSYNEQFF
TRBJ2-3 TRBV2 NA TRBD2 TGTGCCAGCAGACGACTAGCGGGAGAGCCAGATACGCAGTATTTT CASRRLAGEPDTQYF
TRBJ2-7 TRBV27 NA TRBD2 TGTGCCTTGCGGGGAGGGCGGGAGCAGTACTTC CALRGGREQYF
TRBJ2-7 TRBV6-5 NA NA TGTGCCAGCAGTTTGGCCTTTCCGAGCTCCTACGAGCAGTACTTC CASSLAFPSSYEQYF
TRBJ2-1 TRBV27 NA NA TGTGCCAGCAGCCTGGGGTCTAACACTGAGCAGTTCTTC CASSLGSNTEQFF
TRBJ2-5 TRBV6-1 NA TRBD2 TGTGCCAGCCCCGGGAGGGACTTGACCCAGTACTTC CASPGRDLTQYF
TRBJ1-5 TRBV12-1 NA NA TGTGCCAGCAGCCCCAAACAGGGCCCCCCCTCTTTGGATCAGCCCCAGCATTTT CASSPKQGPPSLDQPQHF
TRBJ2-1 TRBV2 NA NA TGTGCCAGCAGTTTAACGGCAGGGACCCACAGCTCCTACAATGAGCAGTTCTTC CASSLTAGTHSSYNEQFF
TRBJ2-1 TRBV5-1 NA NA TGCGCCAGCAGCCTACAAGGGAATGAGCAGTTCTTC CASSLQGNEQFF
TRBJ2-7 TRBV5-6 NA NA TGTGCCAGCAGCGTGACAGTCTACGAGCAGTACTTC CASSVTVYEQYF
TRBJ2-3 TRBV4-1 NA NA TGCGCCAGCAGCCAATCTTTGCGGGACACAGATACGCAGTATTTT CASSQSLRDTDTQYF
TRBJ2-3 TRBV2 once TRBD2 TGTGCCAGCAGTGAGTTCGCTAGCGGAGAGCACAGAACTTTT CASSEFASGEHRTF
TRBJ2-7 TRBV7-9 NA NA TGTGCCAGCAGCCCAGCCCTCTCCTACGAGCAGTACTTC CASSPALSYEQYF
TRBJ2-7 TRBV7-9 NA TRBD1 TGTGCCAGCAGCTTGGCAGGGGGAGTCGAGCAGTACTTC CASSLAGGVEQYF
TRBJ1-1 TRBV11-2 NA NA TGTGCCAGCAGCTTCGACAGGAACACTGAAGCTTTCTTT CASSFDRNTEAFF
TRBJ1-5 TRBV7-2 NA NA TGTGCCAGCAGCTTAGGGAGGATGGGTTATAGCAATCAGCCCCAGCATTTT CASSLGRMGYSNQPQHF
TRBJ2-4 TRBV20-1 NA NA TGCAGTGCTAGCCAAAACATTCAGTACTTC CSASQNIQYF
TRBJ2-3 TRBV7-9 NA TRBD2 TGTGCCAGCAGCCCGACTAGCGGGCCCAACACAGATACGCAGTATTTT CASSPTSGPNTDTQYF
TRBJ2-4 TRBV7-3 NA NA TGTGCCAGCAGACCCCCCCCGCATCAGGGTGGCATTCAGTACTTC CASRPPPHQGGIQYF